This is a list of T cell receptor beta chains from one sample in a study of T cells in Graves' hyperthyroidism and ophthalmopathy. TCRdb passed the multiplex PCR reads through MiXCR, listing each CDR3 protein once. This table holds 650,000 to 850,000 distinct CDR3 sequences, about 19% found once. Sequencing was carried out using blood. Receptor source: a woman aged 45-60 years with Graves' hyperthyroidism that later progressed to Graves' ophthalmopathy. Both conserved end residues are part of each CDR3. Fields, in order: D gene, V gene, J gene, clone size, CDR3 DNA, CDR3 protein. The D gene is left open where the match is weak. The listing skips clone size in some rows; elsewhere it reads once, few, many or a size class.

d_gene: NA
v_gene: TRBV7-9
j_gene: TRBJ1-1
abundance: few
CDR3nt: TGTGCCAGCAGCTTGGTTAACTCCATGTTGGCTTTCTTT
CDR3aa: CASSLVNSMLAFF

d_gene: NA
v_gene: TRBV11-2
j_gene: TRBJ2-5
abundance: many
CDR3nt: TGTGCCAGCAGCTTATTCTCTAGCGAGGCTGAGGAGACCCAGTACTTC
CDR3aa: CASSLFSSEAEETQYF

d_gene: TRBD1
v_gene: TRBV3-1
j_gene: TRBJ1-6
abundance: once
CDR3nt: TGTGCCAGCAGCCTGGGACAGGGTCCGGATTCACCCCTCCACTTT
CDR3aa: CASSLGQGPDSPLHF

d_gene: NA
v_gene: TRBV10-3
j_gene: TRBJ1-2
abundance: many
CDR3nt: TGTGCCATCAGTGAGTCTCCCAGGGCTACTAACTATGGCTACACCTTC
CDR3aa: CAISESPRATNYGYTF

d_gene: TRBD2
v_gene: TRBV2
j_gene: TRBJ2-1
abundance: many
CDR3nt: TGTGCCAGCAGTGAAAGCGGGGGGAGCTCCTACAATGAGCAGTTCTTC
CDR3aa: CASSESGGSSYNEQFF

d_gene: TRBD1
v_gene: TRBV19
j_gene: TRBJ2-3
abundance: NA
CDR3nt: TGTGCCAGTGCCCCGGGACAGGGAAACACAGATACGCAGTATTTT
CDR3aa: CASAPGQGNTDTQYF

d_gene: NA
v_gene: TRBV20-1
j_gene: TRBJ2-7
abundance: many
CDR3nt: TGCAGTGCTAGAGATCTGTACGAGAGAAAAATATACGAGCAGTACTTC
CDR3aa: CSARDLYERKIYEQYF

d_gene: NA
v_gene: TRBV10-3
j_gene: TRBJ1-1
abundance: once
CDR3nt: TGTGCCATCAGCGAAACCCGGGACAACGGTGAAGCTTTCTTT
CDR3aa: CAISETRDNGEAFF

d_gene: TRBD1
v_gene: TRBV19
j_gene: TRBJ1-2
abundance: NA
CDR3nt: TGTGCCAGTAGTCCTTGGACAGGGGAAGATGGCTACACCTTC
CDR3aa: CASSPWTGEDGYTF

d_gene: NA
v_gene: TRBV14
j_gene: TRBJ1-6
abundance: NA
CDR3nt: TGTGCCAGCAGCCCGACAGATTGGTCACCCCTCCACTTT
CDR3aa: CASSPTDWSPLHF

d_gene: TRBD2
v_gene: TRBV18
j_gene: TRBJ2-7
abundance: few
CDR3nt: TGTGCCAGCTCACCTCTAGTAGCGGGGACGACCTACGAGCAGTACTTC
CDR3aa: CASSPLVAGTTYEQYF

d_gene: NA
v_gene: TRBV10-3
j_gene: TRBJ1-5
abundance: NA
CDR3nt: TGTGCCATCAGTGAGTCGGGGGAGGGTGGCCAGCCCCAGCATTTT
CDR3aa: CAISESGEGGQPQHF

d_gene: TRBD1
v_gene: TRBV2
j_gene: TRBJ2-3
abundance: many
CDR3nt: TGTGCCAGCAGTCGGACAGGATGGAACCCCAGCACAGATACGCAGTATTTT
CDR3aa: CASSRTGWNPSTDTQYF

d_gene: TRBD2
v_gene: TRBV20-1
j_gene: TRBJ2-3
abundance: many
CDR3nt: TGCAGTGCCAAGCGGGGGGGCCACGATACGCAGTATTTT
CDR3aa: CSAKRGGHDTQYF

d_gene: NA
v_gene: TRBV7-9
j_gene: TRBJ2-1
abundance: NA
CDR3nt: TGTGCCAGCAGCTTAGGATTCTCCAGCTCCTACAATGAGCAGTTCTTC
CDR3aa: CASSLGFSSSYNEQFF

d_gene: NA
v_gene: TRBV10-3
j_gene: TRBJ2-7
abundance: NA
CDR3nt: TGTGCCACGCGGGACCGAACCTACGAGCAGTACTTC
CDR3aa: CATRDRTYEQYF

d_gene: NA
v_gene: TRBV7-8
j_gene: TRBJ1-1
abundance: NA
CDR3nt: TGTGCCAGCAGCAGCCAGGGCGTTGCCACTGAAGCTTTCTTT
CDR3aa: CASSSQGVATEAFF

d_gene: NA
v_gene: TRBV3-1
j_gene: TRBJ1-5
abundance: many
CDR3nt: TGTGCCAGCAGCCAAGGGTCGGTAGAGCCCCAGCATTTT
CDR3aa: CASSQGSVEPQHF

d_gene: TRBD1
v_gene: TRBV5-1
j_gene: TRBJ1-1
abundance: many
CDR3nt: TGCGCCAGCAGCTTGGGACAGGGGACGGCTGAAGCTTTCTTT
CDR3aa: CASSLGQGTAEAFF

d_gene: TRBD1
v_gene: TRBV7-8
j_gene: TRBJ1-2
abundance: NA
CDR3nt: TGTGCCAGCAGCCACCTGGACAGGCCTTCGAATTATGGCTACACCTTC
CDR3aa: CASSHLDRPSNYGYTF

d_gene: NA
v_gene: TRBV28
j_gene: TRBJ1-2
abundance: few
CDR3nt: TGTGCCAGCAGTTATCAGGGGAACTATGGCTACACCTTC
CDR3aa: CASSYQGNYGYTF

d_gene: NA
v_gene: TRBV12-3/TRBV12-4
j_gene: TRBJ1-1
abundance: many
CDR3nt: TGTGCCAGCAGTTTAGGGTCGGGGGGTCAACCGGCTTTCTTT
CDR3aa: CASSLGSGGQPAFF

d_gene: NA
v_gene: TRBV2
j_gene: TRBJ1-4
abundance: many
CDR3nt: TGTGCCAGCAGTGGCCAGGAAGAAGAAAAACTGTTTTTT
CDR3aa: CASSGQEEEKLFF

d_gene: NA
v_gene: TRBV7-2
j_gene: TRBJ1-2
abundance: NA
CDR3nt: TGTGCCGGCAGCTCCACGACAGTTAACTATGGCTACACCTTC
CDR3aa: CAGSSTTVNYGYTF

d_gene: NA
v_gene: TRBV20-1
j_gene: TRBJ2-5
abundance: few
CDR3nt: TGCAGTGGGAGGTGGGGGGAGACCCAGTACTTC
CDR3aa: CSGRWGETQYF

d_gene: TRBD2
v_gene: TRBV11-2
j_gene: TRBJ2-7
abundance: many
CDR3nt: TGTGCCAGCAGAACCGGGACTAGACTCTCCGAGCAGTACTTC
CDR3aa: CASRTGTRLSEQYF

d_gene: NA
v_gene: TRBV29-1
j_gene: TRBJ2-5
abundance: few
CDR3nt: TGCAGCGTTGAGGACCCCGCTGACTGGAGGAAAGAGACCCAGTACTTC
CDR3aa: CSVEDPADWRKETQYF

d_gene: NA
v_gene: TRBV20-1
j_gene: TRBJ1-6
abundance: NA
CDR3nt: TGCAGTGCTAGAGTTTGGGGCAGGCAAAATAATTCACCCCTCCACTTT
CDR3aa: CSARVWGRQNNSPLHF

d_gene: NA
v_gene: TRBV6-1
j_gene: TRBJ1-5
abundance: NA
CDR3nt: TGTGCCAGCAGTGAAGCACGGACACCTTATAGCAATCAGCCCCAGCATTTT
CDR3aa: CASSEARTPYSNQPQHF

d_gene: NA
v_gene: TRBV12-3/TRBV12-4
j_gene: TRBJ2-3
abundance: few
CDR3nt: TGTGCCAGCAGTTATCTAGGTGCTAGCACAGATACGCAGTATTTT
CDR3aa: CASSYLGASTDTQYF

d_gene: NA
v_gene: TRBV5-1
j_gene: TRBJ1-6
abundance: few
CDR3nt: TGCGCCAGCAGCTTGAACACAGGGCGCAATTCACCCCTCCACTTT
CDR3aa: CASSLNTGRNSPLHF

d_gene: NA
v_gene: TRBV2
j_gene: TRBJ1-6
abundance: many
CDR3nt: TGTGCCAGCAGTACACATCAGAGGGGTAATTCACCCCTCCACTTT
CDR3aa: CASSTHQRGNSPLHF

d_gene: TRBD1
v_gene: TRBV20-1
j_gene: TRBJ2-7
abundance: many
CDR3nt: TGCAGTGCCAACCCCGCGGACAGGGGGCTCCACGAGCAGTACTTC
CDR3aa: CSANPADRGLHEQYF

d_gene: NA
v_gene: TRBV6-2/TRBV6-3
j_gene: TRBJ1-5
abundance: NA
CDR3nt: TGTGCCAGCAGTGCGACCCGAATCCCTTATAGCAATCAGCCCCAGCATTTT
CDR3aa: CASSATRIPYSNQPQHF

d_gene: NA
v_gene: TRBV7-8
j_gene: TRBJ1-4
abundance: few
CDR3nt: TGTGCCAGCAGCTTAGGACAGGTGGCTAATGAAAAACTGTTTTTT
CDR3aa: CASSLGQVANEKLFF

d_gene: NA
v_gene: TRBV10-1
j_gene: TRBJ1-1
abundance: many
CDR3nt: TGCGCCAGCAGTGAGGTTAAAATGAACACTGAAGCTTTCTTT
CDR3aa: CASSEVKMNTEAFF

d_gene: TRBD1
v_gene: TRBV5-1
j_gene: TRBJ1-5
abundance: NA
CDR3nt: TGCGCCAGCAGCTTGGAGGCAGGGGGCCATCAGCCCCAGCATTTT
CDR3aa: CASSLEAGGHQPQHF

d_gene: NA
v_gene: TRBV20-1
j_gene: TRBJ2-2
abundance: few
CDR3nt: TGCAGTGCTAGAGACAGGGGAACCACCGGGGAGCTGTTTTTT
CDR3aa: CSARDRGTTGELFF

d_gene: NA
v_gene: TRBV20-1
j_gene: TRBJ1-6
abundance: many
CDR3nt: TGCAGTGCTAGATCCGACAGCGGGGATTCACCCCTCCACTTT
CDR3aa: CSARSDSGDSPLHF

d_gene: TRBD1
v_gene: TRBV7-9
j_gene: TRBJ2-7
abundance: few
CDR3nt: TGTGCCAGCAGCACCCGACAGGGAACAAACGAGCAGTACTTC
CDR3aa: CASSTRQGTNEQYF

d_gene: TRBD1
v_gene: TRBV29-1
j_gene: TRBJ1-5
abundance: NA
CDR3nt: TGCAGCGCAGGGGGCGAGAACAATCAGCCCCAGCATTTT
CDR3aa: CSAGGENNQPQHF

d_gene: TRBD1
v_gene: TRBV5-1
j_gene: TRBJ2-7
abundance: many
CDR3nt: TGCGCCAGCAGCTTGTCGTTTCGGGCAGGGGGCCAGTACGAGCAGTACTTC
CDR3aa: CASSLSFRAGGQYEQYF

d_gene: NA
v_gene: TRBV20-1
j_gene: TRBJ2-7
abundance: few
CDR3nt: TGCAGTGCTCCACGGAGGGAGAGCTCCTACGAGCAGTACTTC
CDR3aa: CSAPRRESSYEQYF

d_gene: TRBD2
v_gene: TRBV18
j_gene: TRBJ2-3
abundance: NA
CDR3nt: TGTGCCAGCTCACCAAGGTCAGCGGGGGAGTCAGATACGCAGTATTTT
CDR3aa: CASSPRSAGESDTQYF

d_gene: TRBD1
v_gene: TRBV10-3
j_gene: TRBJ2-5
abundance: many
CDR3nt: TGTGCCATCAGTGAATCAGAGAACAGGGGTGGGGAGACCCAGTACTTC
CDR3aa: CAISESENRGGETQYF

d_gene: TRBD2
v_gene: TRBV9
j_gene: TRBJ2-3
abundance: NA
CDR3nt: TGTGCCAGCAGCGTAGGGGTCGGAGGACTAGGACAGTATTTT
CDR3aa: CASSVGVGGLGQYF

d_gene: NA
v_gene: TRBV24-1
j_gene: TRBJ2-5
abundance: many
CDR3nt: TGTGCCACCCGTATACAGGACCAAGAGACCCAGTACTTC
CDR3aa: CATRIQDQETQYF

d_gene: TRBD2
v_gene: TRBV4-2
j_gene: TRBJ2-7
abundance: NA
CDR3nt: TGTGCCAGCAGCCAAGATCAGGCCAGCGGGGGAATCTCCTACAATGAGCAGTACTTC
CDR3aa: CASSQDQASGGISYNEQYF

d_gene: NA
v_gene: TRBV29-1
j_gene: TRBJ2-2
abundance: NA
CDR3nt: TGCAGCGTTTGGGAGATCACCGGGGAGCTGTTTTTT
CDR3aa: CSVWEITGELFF

d_gene: NA
v_gene: TRBV5-1
j_gene: TRBJ1-3
abundance: few
CDR3nt: TGCGCCAGCAGACCCGAAGAGGGGTCTGGAAACACCATATATTTT
CDR3aa: CASRPEEGSGNTIYF

d_gene: NA
v_gene: TRBV6-5
j_gene: TRBJ1-5
abundance: many
CDR3nt: TGTGCCAGCAGTTACTCGAGGGGGTTTGGTCAGCCCCAGCATTTT
CDR3aa: CASSYSRGFGQPQHF

d_gene: TRBD2
v_gene: TRBV2
j_gene: TRBJ2-7
abundance: NA
CDR3nt: TGTGCCAGCAGTGCGGGGGGGATTAACTACGAGCAGTACTTC
CDR3aa: CASSAGGINYEQYF

d_gene: NA
v_gene: TRBV19
j_gene: TRBJ1-2
abundance: NA
CDR3nt: TGTGCCAGTAGCCCATGGGCGGAGAACTATGGCTACACCTTC
CDR3aa: CASSPWAENYGYTF

d_gene: NA
v_gene: TRBV11-2
j_gene: TRBJ1-2
abundance: few
CDR3nt: TGTGCCAGCAGCTTAGATCAGGGGAGCACCTATGGCTACACCTTC
CDR3aa: CASSLDQGSTYGYTF

d_gene: TRBD1
v_gene: TRBV27
j_gene: TRBJ2-7
abundance: many
CDR3nt: TGTGCCAGCAGTTCTCTTCCGGACAGGCCCTACGAGCAGTACTTC
CDR3aa: CASSSLPDRPYEQYF

d_gene: NA
v_gene: TRBV6-2/TRBV6-3
j_gene: TRBJ1-2
abundance: few
CDR3nt: TGTGCCAGCAGCAACGGTGGACTCCAGGGCTACACCTTC
CDR3aa: CASSNGGLQGYTF

d_gene: TRBD1
v_gene: TRBV10-3
j_gene: TRBJ2-7
abundance: many
CDR3nt: TGTGCCATCAGGGGCTTCCGACAGGGCGACTCCTACGAGCAGTACTTC
CDR3aa: CAIRGFRQGDSYEQYF

d_gene: TRBD2
v_gene: TRBV27
j_gene: TRBJ2-1
abundance: once
CDR3nt: TGTGCCAGCACCTCCGGGACTAGCGGGAGAAAGCAGTTCTTC
CDR3aa: CASTSGTSGRKQFF